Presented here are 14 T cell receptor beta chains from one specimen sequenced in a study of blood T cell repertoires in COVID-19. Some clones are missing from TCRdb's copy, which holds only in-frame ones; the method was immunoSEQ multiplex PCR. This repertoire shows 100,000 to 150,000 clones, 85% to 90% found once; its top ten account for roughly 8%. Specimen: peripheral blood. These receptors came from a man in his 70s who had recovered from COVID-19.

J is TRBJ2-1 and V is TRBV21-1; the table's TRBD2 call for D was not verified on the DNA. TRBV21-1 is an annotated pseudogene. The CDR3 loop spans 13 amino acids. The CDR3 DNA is TGTGCACTCGGGACTAGCCCTCCGGGGGAGCAGTTCTTC. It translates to CALGTSPPGEQFF.

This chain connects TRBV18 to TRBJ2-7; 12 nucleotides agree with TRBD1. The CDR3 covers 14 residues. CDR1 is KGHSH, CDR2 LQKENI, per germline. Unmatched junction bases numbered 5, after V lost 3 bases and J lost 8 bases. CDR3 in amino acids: CASSPGGQGAQQYF. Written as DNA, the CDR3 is TGTGCCAGCTCACCGGGGGGACAGGGGGCTCAGCAGTACTTC.

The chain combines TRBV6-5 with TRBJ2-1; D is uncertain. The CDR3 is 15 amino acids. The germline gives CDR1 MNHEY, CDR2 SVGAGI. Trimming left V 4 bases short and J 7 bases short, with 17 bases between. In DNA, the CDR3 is TGTGCCAGCAGTTTACTACAAGTCCTCGATAATGAGCAGTTCTTC. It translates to CASSLLQVLDNEQFF.

The CDR3 protein is CASSLRSVGLAGGRGEQYF. CDR3 DNA sequence: TGTGCCAGCAGCTTAAGATCAGTGGGGCTAGCGGGAGGGAGGGGCGAGCAGTACTTC. The rearrangement uses TRBV7-3 and TRBJ2-7; 12 nucleotides match TRBD2. The V segment lost 1 base and the J segment 6 bases; nucleotides outside the gene matches: 16. The CDR3 spans 19 residues. Germline V gives CDR1 SGHTA, CDR2 FQGTGA. The entire variable domain, with the rest obtained from reference TRBV7-3 and TRBJ2-7, is as follows: GAGVSQTPSNKVTEKGKYVELRCDPISGHTALYWYRQSLGQGPEFLIYFQGTGAADDSGLPNDRFFAVRPEGSVSTLKIQRTERGDSAVYLCASSLRSVGLAGGRGEQYFGPGTRLTVT.

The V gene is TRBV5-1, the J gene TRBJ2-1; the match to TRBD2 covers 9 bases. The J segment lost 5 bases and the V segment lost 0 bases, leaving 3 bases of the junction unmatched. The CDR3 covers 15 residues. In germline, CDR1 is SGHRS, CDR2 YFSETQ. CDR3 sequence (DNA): TGCGCCAGCAGCTTGGGACTAGCGGAAAACAATGAGCAGTTCTTC. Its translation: CASSLGLAENNEQFF.

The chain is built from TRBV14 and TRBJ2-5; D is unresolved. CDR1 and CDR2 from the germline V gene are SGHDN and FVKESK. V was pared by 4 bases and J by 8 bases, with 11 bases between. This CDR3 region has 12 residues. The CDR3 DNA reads TGTGCCAGCAGCCCAGTATACTACACCCAGTACTTC. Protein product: CASSPVYYTQYF. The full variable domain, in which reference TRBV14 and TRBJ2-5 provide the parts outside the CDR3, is EAGVTQFPSHSVIEKGQTVTLRCDPISGHDNLYWYRRVMGKEIKFLLHFVKESKQDESGMPNNRFLAERTGGTYSTLKVQPAELEDSGVYFCASSPVYYTQYFGPGTRLLVL.

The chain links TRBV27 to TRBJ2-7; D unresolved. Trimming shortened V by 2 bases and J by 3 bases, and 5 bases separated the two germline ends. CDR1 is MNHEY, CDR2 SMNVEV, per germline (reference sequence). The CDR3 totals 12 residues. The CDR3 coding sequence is TGTGCCAGCAGTTTAAGAGGCTACGAGCAGTACTTC. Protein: CASSLRGYEQYF.

CDR3 residues: CASSLWREAYSGANVLTF. The CDR3 coding sequence is TGTGCCAGCAGCTTGTGGCGGGAGGCCTACTCTGGGGCCAACGTCCTGACTTTC. The chain recombines TRBV5-6 with TRBJ2-6, with 8 bases matching TRBD2. With V trimmed by 1 base and J by 0 bases, 6 bases remained unmatched. CDR3 length equals 18 residues. The germline gives CDR1 SGHDT, CDR2 YYEEEE.

DNA of the CDR3: TGTGCCAGCAGGGGACAAGGAGTTGAAGCTTTCTTT. This translates into CASRGQGVEAFF. This chain connects TRBV2 to TRBJ1-1; weak D call: TRBD1 (6 bases). CDR3 size: 12 residues. Trimming cost V 6 bases and J 7 bases, with 12 bases left between them. The germline V gene encodes CDR1 SNHLY and CDR2 FYNNEI.

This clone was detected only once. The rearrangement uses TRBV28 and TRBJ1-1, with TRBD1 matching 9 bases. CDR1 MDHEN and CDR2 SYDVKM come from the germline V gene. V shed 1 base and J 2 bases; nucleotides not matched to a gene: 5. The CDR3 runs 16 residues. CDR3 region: CASSLLWDRVNTEAFF. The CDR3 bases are TGTGCCAGCAGTTTATTGTGGGACAGGGTTAACACTGAAGCTTTCTTT.

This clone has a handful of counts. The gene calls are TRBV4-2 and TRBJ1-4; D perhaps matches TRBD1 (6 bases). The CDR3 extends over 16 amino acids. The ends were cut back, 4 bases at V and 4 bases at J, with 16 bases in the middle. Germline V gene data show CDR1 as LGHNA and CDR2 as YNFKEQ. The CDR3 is CASSRQTGRYNEKLFF. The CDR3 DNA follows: TGTGCCAGCAGCCGTCAAACAGGGAGATATAATGAAAAACTGTTTTTT.

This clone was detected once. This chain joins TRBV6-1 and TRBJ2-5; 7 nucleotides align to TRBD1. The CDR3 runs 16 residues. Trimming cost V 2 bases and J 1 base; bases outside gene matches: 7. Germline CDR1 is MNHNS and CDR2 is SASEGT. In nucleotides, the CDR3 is TGTGCCAGCAGTGAACAGCACGCAGGGGGCCAAGAGACCCAGTACTTC. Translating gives CASSEQHAGGQETQYF.

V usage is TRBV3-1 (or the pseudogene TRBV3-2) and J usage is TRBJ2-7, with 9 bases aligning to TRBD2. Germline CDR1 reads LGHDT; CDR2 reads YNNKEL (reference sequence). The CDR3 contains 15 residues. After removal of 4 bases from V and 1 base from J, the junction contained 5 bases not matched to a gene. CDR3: CASSPGLAQSYEQYF. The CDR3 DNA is TGTGCCAGCAGCCCCGGACTAGCGCAATCCTACGAGCAGTACTTC.

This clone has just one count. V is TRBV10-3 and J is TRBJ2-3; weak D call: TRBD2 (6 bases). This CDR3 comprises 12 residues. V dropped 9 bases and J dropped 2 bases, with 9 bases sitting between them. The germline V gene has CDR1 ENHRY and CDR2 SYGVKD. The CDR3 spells CAISGDTDTQYF. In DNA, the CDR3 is TGTGCCATTAGCGGAGACACAGATACGCAGTATTTT.